Following are 25 T cell receptor beta chains from one sample sequenced in a study of T cells in Graves' hyperthyroidism and ophthalmopathy. Regions amplified from RNA transcripts were the TCR beta CDR3 regions. HTBI primers were the set used in a first-round RT-PCR of the TCR CDR3. TCRdb reprocessed the multiplex PCR reads via MiXCR and lists one record per CDR3 protein. The profile covers 750,000 to 900,000 distinct CDR3 sequences, with over 35% appearing a single time and approximately 8.7% taken by the ten largest. Sequencing was performed on blood. Every receptor here comes from a man between 18 and 29 years old with Graves' hyperthyroidism.

In this sample, this clonotype turned up a few times. The chain couples TRBV7-8 to TRBJ2-7; the match to TRBD1 covers 9 bases. V shed 7 bases, J shed 1 base, and the junction held 17 bases outside the gene matches. Per germline, CDR1 SGHVS and CDR2 FQNEAQ. The CDR3 length is 18 residues. CDR3 region: CASNEEGTGYGLSYEQYF. The CDR3 DNA reads TGTGCCAGCAACGAAGAGGGGACAGGGTACGGCCTTTCCTACGAGCAGTACTTC.

This clonotype was picked up one time. The gene calls are TRBV4-2 and TRBJ2-7, with D possibly called TRBD1 or TRBD2 (5 bases each). The CDR3 has 12 amino acids. V was pared by 0 bases and J by 7 bases, with 7 bases between. Germline values: CDR1 LGHNA, CDR2 YNFKEQ. CDR3 nucleotides: TGTGCCAGCAGCCAAGAAGAGGGGGAGCAGTACTTC. This gives the protein CASSQEEGEQYF.

The V and J genes are TRBV5-1 and TRBJ1-4, with D possibly matching TRBD1 (6 bases). This CDR3 is 16 amino acids long. Germline loops: CDR1 SGHRS, CDR2 YFSETQ. V was shortened by 3 bases and J by 3 bases, with 15 bases between the two germline ends. CDR3 sequence (DNA): TGCGCCAGCAGCTCCGGGACAAAAACCGCTAATGAAAAACTGTTTTTT. Amino acids: CASSSGTKTANEKLFF.

Concerning this clonotype: The junction and the germline gene differ at one end; a read error may be behind it. The chain uses TRBV6-1 and TRBJ2-7; D unclear. This CDR3 has 13 residues. CDR1 and CDR2 (germline): MNHNS, SASEGT. Here the CDR3 DNA reads TGTGCCAGCGGCGTCGCCCCCTCCTACGAGCAGTGCTTC. Translation: CASGVAPSYEQCF.

This clonotype has ten or more counts. V usage is TRBV24-1 and J usage is TRBJ1-6, with D maybe TRBD1 (6 bases). The CDR3 length is 15 residues. V was shortened by 4 bases and J by 4 bases, with 10 bases between the two germline ends. CDR1 and CDR2 from the germline V gene are KGHDR and SFDVKD. The CDR3 bases are TGTGCCACCAGTGAGGAGGGGGGATATAATTCACCCCTCCACTTT. Its protein is CATSEEGGYNSPLHF.

For this clonotype: At one of its ends the junction is not consistent with the germline gene, which may arise from a read error. The CDR3 DNA reads as TGCGCCAGCAGCCAGTTGGTAGCGGGACCCTACGAGCAGTACTTC. This gives the protein CASSQLVAGPYEQYF. The chain has TRBV25-1 and TRBJ2-7, with 8 positions matching TRBD2. The germline V gene has CDR1 MGHDK and CDR2 SYGVNS. CDR3 length: 15 amino acids.

This clonotype was found once. The chain is built from TRBV7-9 and TRBJ2-2; TRBD1 might be the D (6 bases). Germline V lookup: CDR1 SEHNR, CDR2 FQNEAQ (reference sequence). V lost 5 bases and J lost 5, with 15 bases in between. This CDR3 region has 15 residues. DNA for the CDR3: TGTGCCAGCAGCGTTATACAGGGAGAAACCGGGGAGCTGTTTTTT. Translating it yields CASSVIQGETGELFF.

Ten or more counts support this clonotype. V is TRBV7-2 and J is TRBJ1-1; tentatively, D is TRBD1 (6 bases). Per germline, CDR1 SGHTA and CDR2 FQGNSA. Trimming removed 6 bases from V and 1 base from J, with 9 bases in between. This CDR3 comprises 13 residues. CDR3 amino acids: CTSRGARNTEAFF. CDR3 in DNA: TGTACCAGCAGGGGGGCCAGGAACACTGAAGCTTTCTTT.

This clonotype has only one observation. CDR3 sequence: CSVFHSGTADTQYF. CDR3 in DNA: TGCAGCGTCTTCCATAGCGGGACGGCGGATACGCAGTATTTT. The genes are TRBV29-1 and TRBJ2-3, with TRBD2 matching 8 bases. The ends lost 6 bases at V and 6 bases at J; junction bases unmatched: 11. This CDR3 is built from 14 residues. The germline V gene encodes CDR1 SQVTM and CDR2 ANQGSEA.

The rearrangement joins TRBV5-1 to TRBJ2-5, with D possibly matching TRBD1 (5 bases). Germline assignment: CDR1 SGHRS and CDR2 YFSETQ. This CDR3 has 16 residues. V was pared by 0 bases and J by 1 base, with 13 bases between. CDR3 DNA: TGCGCCAGCAGCTTGGCCCGAGACAGTGTCCAAGAGACCCAGTACTTC. It translates to CASSLARDSVQETQYF. The full variable domain, with the rest looked up from reference TRBV5-1 and TRBJ2-5, is KAGVTQTPRYLIKTRGQQVTLSCSPISGHRSVSWYQQTPGQGLQFLFEYFSETQRNKGNFPGRFSGRQFSNSRSEMNVSTLELGDSALYLCASSLARDSVQETQYFGPGTRLLVL.

Concerning this clonotype: A read error may be the cause here, since a much bigger clone is one base away. Here the CDR3 DNA reads TGCAGCCCCTCCGGCGTGTCCTCCGGGACCCAGTACTTC. Its translation is CSPSGVSSGTQYF. This chain uses TRBV25-1 with TRBJ2-5; D is undetermined. This CDR3 spans 13 amino acids. CDR1 is MGHDK, CDR2 SYGVNS, per germline. The variable domain in full, completed from reference TRBV25-1 and TRBJ2-5, reads EADIYQTPRYLVIGTGKKITLECSQTMGHDKMYWYQQDPGMELHLIHYSYGVNSTEKGDLSSESTVSRIRTEHFPLTLESARPSHTSQYLCSPSGVSSGTQYFGPGTRLLVL.

The rearrangement uses TRBV12-3 or TRBV12-4 and TRBJ1-2; tentative D call: TRBD1 (5 bases). The CDR3 totals 15 residues. Trimming took off 5 bases at V and 7 bases at J, with 20 bases between the two ends. The CDR3 sequence: CASSTPAGVVVGYTF. The DNA for the CDR3 is TGTGCCAGCAGTACCCCAGCGGGGGTGGTAGTTGGCTACACCTTC.

This clonotype was counted a few times. V is TRBV7-2 and J is TRBJ2-7; 7 nucleotides match TRBD1. Germline V gene lookup returns CDR1 SGHTA and CDR2 FQGNSA. This CDR3 has 15 residues. Trimming removed 5 bases from V and 0 bases from J; junction bases left unmatched: 7. CDR3 DNA: TGTGCCAGCAGCCCCGCCGGGACAGCCTCCTACGAGCAGTACTTC. Protein sequence: CASSPAGTASYEQYF.

The V and J genes are TRBV11-2 and TRBJ2-5; TRBD1 aligns across 8 bases. V was clipped by 4 bases and J by 13 bases; unmatched bases: 11. This CDR3 has 13 residues. Germline V CDR1 and CDR2: SGHAT, FQNNGV. The CDR3 region has the DNA TGTGCCAGCAGCTCGGGGACAGGCCAACGGGGGTACTTC. As protein: CASSSGTGQRGYF.

Notes on this clonotype: A much larger clone sits a single nucleotide away, making a read error possible. This chain links TRBV6-5 with TRBJ1-2; 7 nucleotides match TRBD1. Germline assignment: CDR1 MNHEY and CDR2 SVGAGI. The CDR3 runs 14 residues. The chain's CDR3 is CAISYRPGGYGYTF. The CDR3 DNA reads TGTGCCATCAGTTACCGCCCAGGGGGATATGGCTACACCTTC.

This rearrangement joins TRBV10-3 to TRBJ2-7; a weak D match, TRBD1 (6 bases). The CDR3 has 16 amino acids. Looked up from germline, CDR1 is ENHRY and CDR2 is SYGVKD. The V and J ends lost 6 bases and 5 bases respectively, with 23 bases between them. DNA of the CDR3: TGTGCCATCAGGGCCGCTAACAGGGTGGTAATTGACGAGCAGTACTTC. This sequence encodes CAIRAANRVVIDEQYF.

The chain employs TRBV7-2 and TRBJ2-5, with TRBD2 matching 7 bases. V dropped 5 bases and J dropped 2; count of bases not matched to a gene: 11. The CDR3 sequence is 16 residues long. Germline V gives CDR1 SGHTA, CDR2 FQGNSA. Written as DNA, the CDR3 is TGTGCCAGCAGCCACCTCCCGCTAGCGGCACAAGAGACCCAGTACTTC. It specifies CASSHLPLAAQETQYF.

For this clonotype: This may be a read error, as it is one base from a much larger clone. The chain recombines TRBV10-3 with TRBJ2-7; D remains unclear. The CDR3 covers 12 residues. In germline, CDR1 is ENHRY, CDR2 SYGVKD. The DNA for the CDR3 is TGTGCCATCAGCCCTAATCAATACGAGCAGCACTTC. Translated, it gives CAISPNQYEQHF.

As for this clonotype: It may be a read error: a sequence one base away is much more abundant. The CDR3 nucleotides are TGTGCCAGCAGCTTAGTGTCTAGCAGAGAGACCCGGTACTTC. Translated: CASSLVSSRETRYF. The V and J genes are TRBV7-8 and TRBJ2-5; TRBD2 is a possible D gene (5 bases). Germline-derived CDR1 and CDR2 are SGHVS and FQNEAQ. The CDR3 has 14 amino acids. Full variable domain (rest looked up from reference TRBV7-8 and TRBJ2-5): GAGVSQSPRYKVAKRGQDVALRCDPISGHVSLFWYQQALGQGPEFLTYFQNEAQLDKSGLPSDRFFAERPEGSVSTLKIQRTQQEDSAVYLCASSLVSSRETRYFGPGTRLLVL.

This chain links TRBV6-5 with TRBJ1-4; maybe TRBD1 (6 bases). The V gene lost 4 bases and the J gene lost 8 bases, with 14 bases spanning the gap. CDR3 length equals 14 residues. The V gene's germline CDR1 is MNHEY and CDR2 SVGAGI. Here the CDR3 reads CASSLYREDEKLFF. The CDR3 nucleotides read TGTGCCAGCAGTTTGTACAGGGAGGACGAAAAACTGTTTTTT.

This clonotype was recorded a few times. The chain combines TRBV29-1 with TRBJ2-7, with TRBD1 as a possible D gene (5 bases). Germline CDR1 is SQVTM and CDR2 is ANQGSEA. CDR3 length: 14 residues. Trimming cost V 4 bases and J 6 bases, with 19 bases left between them. The CDR3 region has the DNA TGCAGCGTTGGTATTGGCGCTCAGGGTCTCGAGCAGTACTTC. It yields the protein CSVGIGAQGLEQYF.

This clonotype was seen only a few times. This chain joins TRBV12-3 or TRBV12-4 and TRBJ2-7; D perhaps matches TRBD1 (6 bases). Trimming shortened V by 5 bases and J by 7 bases, and 21 bases separated the two germline ends. The CDR3 consists of 15 residues. The CDR3 DNA follows: TGTGCCAGCAGTCCCACAGGGCCCTCGTCCGGGGAGCAGTACTTC. Translated: CASSPTGPSSGEQYF.

This clonotype has just a few counts. This rearrangement joins TRBV20-1 to TRBJ1-1; D is unclear. CDR3 length: 13 residues. V shed 6 bases and J shed 0 bases, with 11 bases lying between them. CDR1 and CDR2 (germline): DFQATT, SNEGSKA (reference sequence). The CDR3 is CSADEGLNTEAFF. DNA for the CDR3: TGCAGTGCCGATGAAGGTCTGAACACTGAAGCTTTCTTT.

This sequence joins TRBV7-2 and TRBJ2-6, with TRBD1 matching 10 bases. This CDR3 comprises 18 residues. The trim removed 5 bases at V and 0 bases at J, leaving 7 bases unmatched. The germline V gene has CDR1 SGHTA and CDR2 FQGNSA. The CDR3 bases are TGTGCCAGCAGCCTACCGGGACAGGGGTTCTCTGGGGCCAACGTCCTGACTTTC. Translated, it gives CASSLPGQGFSGANVLTF.

This clonotype was counted many times. This chain joins TRBV9 and TRBJ1-1; 7 nucleotides agree with TRBD1. Trimming at V came to 4 bases and at J to 4 bases, leaving 4 bases not matched to a gene. The CDR3 length is 13 residues. CDR1 SGDLS and CDR2 YYNGEE come from the germline V gene. In nucleotides, the CDR3 is TGTGCCAGCAGCCCAGGGGGAGGCACTGAAGCTTTCTTT. Amino acids: CASSPGGGTEAFF.